Below are 18 T cell receptor beta chains sequenced from a single sample in a study of human T cells and chemical hapten exposure. Documented time point: patch test 1, 2 weeks after DPC sensitization. Treatment of the sample: therapeutic diphenylcyclopropenone sensitization with weekly scalp DPC. TCRdb redid the calling of the RACE reads with MiXCR, one entry per CDR3 protein. The sample lists 95,000 to 100,000 distinct CDR3 sequences, about an eighth occurring once. Sequences were derived from whole blood, sampled in connection with sensitization to the hapten diphenylcyclopropenone (DPC). Receptors were obtained from a woman in her thirties or forties with alopecia areata. Some clones in this sample may be carry-over from other donors' samples.

The sample holds a few counts of this clonotype. V is TRBV9 and J is TRBJ2-3; D is unclear. The CDR3 loop spans 14 amino acids. V lost 0 bases to trimming and J lost 4 bases, with 9 bases between them. Germline V gives CDR1 SGDLS, CDR2 YYNGEE. CDR3: CASSVDSWADTQYF. The CDR3 DNA reads TGTGCCAGCAGCGTAGACTCTTGGGCAGATACGCAGTATTTT. The variable domain in full, with the rest retrieved from reference TRBV9 and TRBJ2-3, is DSGVTQTPKHLITATGQRVTLRCSPRSGDLSVYWYQQSLDQGLQFLIQYYNGEERAKGNILERFSAQQFPDLHSELNLSSLELGDSALYFCASSVDSWADTQYFGPGTRLTVL.

A few counts support this clonotype. The V call is TRBV11-2, the J call TRBJ2-7; D is tentatively TRBD1 or TRBD2 (6 bases each). The germline gives CDR1 SGHAT, CDR2 FQNNGV. Trimming took 0 bases from V and 6 from J, leaving 12 bases between them. The CDR3 has 14 amino acids. The CDR3 is CASSLDRGPLEQYF. The CDR3 nucleotides read TGTGCCAGCAGCTTAGATCGGGGGCCACTCGAGCAGTACTTC. Full variable domain (rest looked up from reference TRBV11-2 and TRBJ2-7): EAGVAQSPRYKIIEKRQSVAFWCNPISGHATLYWYQQILGQGPKLLIQFQNNGVVDDSQLPKDRFSAERLKGVDSTLKIQPAKLEDSAVYLCASSLDRGPLEQYFGPGTRLTVT.

The chain has TRBV10-3 and TRBJ2-1; tentatively, D is TRBD2 (6 bases). Germline V gene lookup returns CDR1 ENHRY and CDR2 SYGVKD. V lost 7 bases, J lost 8 bases, and 24 bases lay in between. CDR3 length: 16 amino acids. The CDR3 loop is CAIKGQGGGGIDEQFF. CDR3 nucleotide sequence: TGTGCCATCAAGGGTCAGGGCGGCGGAGGGATCGATGAGCAGTTCTTC.

J is TRBJ2-3 and V is TRBV19; possible D gene TRBD2, 6 bases. Germline CDR1 is LNHDA and CDR2 is SQIVND (reference sequence). The CDR3 covers 15 residues. V lost 5 bases to trimming and J lost 3 bases, with 15 bases between them. As DNA, the CDR3 is TGTGCCAGTAGTCCCCTAGCGCTCGGAACAGATACGCAGTATTTT. The encoded protein is CASSPLALGTDTQYF. The whole variable domain, remainder taken from reference TRBV19 and TRBJ2-3, is DGGITQSPKYLFRKEGQNVTLSCEQNLNHDAMYWYRQDPGQGLRLIYYSQIVNDFQKGDIAEGYSVSREKKESFPLTVTSAQKNPTAFYLCASSPLALGTDTQYFGPGTRLTVL.

The sample holds a few counts of this clonotype. V gene TRBV6-5 combines with J gene TRBJ1-2; maybe TRBD1 (5 bases). The CDR3 is 16 amino acids. The germline gives CDR1 MNHEY, CDR2 SVGAGI. Trimming pared 0 bases from V and 4 bases from J, leaving 15 bases between. The CDR3 DNA reads TGTGCCAGCAGTTACTCGGGGACCGACAACTTCTATGGCTACACCTTC. This translates into CASSYSGTDNFYGYTF.

This clonotype has just a few counts. The CDR3: CSAARGGSSYNEQFF. CDR3 DNA sequence: TGCAGTGCAGCGCGCGGCGGGAGCTCCTACAATGAGCAGTTCTTC. The chain is built from TRBV20-1 and TRBJ2-1; 7 nucleotides match TRBD2. Unmatched junction bases numbered 8, after V lost 6 bases and J lost 0 bases. In germline, CDR1 is DFQATT, CDR2 SNEGSKA (reference sequence). The CDR3 runs 15 residues.

This clonotype was recorded at least ten times. The rearrangement joins TRBV20-1 to TRBJ2-3; D may be TRBD2 (6 bases). V gave up 5 bases and J gave up 0 bases, with 6 bases separating them. CDR3 length: 12 residues. The V gene's germline CDR1 is DFQATT and CDR2 SNEGSKA (reference sequence). The CDR3 region has the DNA TGCAGTGCTGCGGGGAGCACAGATACGCAGTATTTT. Encoded protein: CSAAGSTDTQYF.

This clonotype was found a few times. The chain employs TRBV20-1 and TRBJ2-7; 8 bases agree with TRBD2. The junction had 12 bases not matched to a gene; V was cut back by 3 bases and J by 2 bases. This CDR3 is 16 amino acids long. CDR1 and CDR2 from the germline V gene are DFQATT and SNEGSKA (reference sequence). The CDR3 DNA is TGCAGTGCTAGGGGAGGATCGACTAGCGAGGCCTACGAGCAGTACTTC. Its protein product is CSARGGSTSEAYEQYF.

At least ten counts were recorded for this clonotype. CDR3 nucleotide sequence: TGTGCCAGCAGTGCCGGAGAAGAGACCCAGTACTTC. Protein sequence: CASSAGEETQYF. This chain uses TRBV2 with TRBJ2-5; D not certain. This CDR3 contains 12 residues. Trimming took 4 bases from V and 3 from J, leaving 6 bases between them. Per germline, CDR1 SNHLY and CDR2 FYNNEI.

This clonotype has at least ten counts. The rearrangement uses TRBV7-2 and TRBJ2-5; maybe TRBD1 (5 bases). Deletions cut 1 base from V and 9 bases from J, with 9 bases between. The CDR3 contains 12 residues. Germline V gene lookup returns CDR1 SGHTA and CDR2 FQGNSA. The CDR3 spells CASSLEVGPQYF. The CDR3 DNA follows: TGTGCCAGCAGCTTAGAGGTGGGGCCCCAGTACTTC.

V is TRBV9 and J is TRBJ2-1; no definite D call. The CDR3 has 16 residues. Germline lookup yields CDR1 SGDLS and CDR2 YYNGEE. Deletions cut 3 bases from V and 0 bases from J, with 13 bases between. The CDR3 nucleotides are TGTGCCAGCAGCGCCGTTCATCTTAGCTCCTACAATGAGCAGTTCTTC. It specifies CASSAVHLSSYNEQFF.

A few counts support this clonotype. The CDR3 protein is CASSLRESPYNEQFF. The CDR3 coding sequence is TGTGCCAGCAGTTTAAGGGAGTCCCCCTACAATGAGCAGTTCTTC. The V gene is TRBV12-3 or TRBV12-4, the J gene TRBJ2-1; tentatively, D is TRBD2 (5 bases). This CDR3 comprises 15 residues. V was shortened by 2 bases and J by 2 bases, with 10 bases between the two germline ends.

This clonotype came up a few times. V is TRBV3-1 and J is TRBJ1-1; 10 bases map to TRBD1. V trimming: 5 bases; J trimming: 6 bases; junction bases outside the gene matches: 12. Germline assignment: CDR1 LGHDT and CDR2 YNNKEL (reference sequence). The CDR3 length is 16 residues. The CDR3 reads CASSLGGTGALAEAFF. Here the CDR3 DNA reads TGTGCCAGCAGCTTAGGGGGGACAGGGGCCCTCGCTGAAGCTTTCTTT.

This clonotype was counted between two and nine times. The genes are TRBV9 and TRBJ2-7, with TRBD2 as a possible D gene (5 bases). There are 13 residues in the CDR3. The germline V and J ends were trimmed by 3 bases and 7 bases, with 14 bases remaining between them. Germline V gene lookup returns CDR1 SGDLS and CDR2 YYNGEE. CDR3 nucleotides: TGTGCCAGCAGCGCCCGGGGTGAAACGGAGCAGTACTTC. This gives the protein CASSARGETEQYF.

In its sample, this clonotype was seen a few times. The chain uses TRBV4-1 and TRBJ2-1, with 7 bases that match TRBD2. Germline values: CDR1 MGHRA, CDR2 YSYEKL. CDR3 length: 19 residues. J was trimmed by 4 bases and V by 0 bases; bases with no gene match: 15. CDR3 sequence reads: CASSQDAASGDKSYNEQFF. CDR3 sequence (DNA): TGCGCCAGCAGCCAAGATGCGGCTAGCGGAGATAAATCGTACAATGAGCAGTTCTTC.

V is TRBV9 and J is TRBJ1-4, with 9 bases aligning to TRBD1. With V trimmed by 3 bases and J by 8 bases, 8 bases remained unmatched. The V gene's germline CDR1 is SGDLS and CDR2 YYNGEE. The CDR3 loop spans 15 amino acids. CDR3 sequence (DNA): TGTGCCAGCAGCGCGTGGGGGACAGGGCGGGAAAAACTGTTTTTT. It codes for CASSAWGTGREKLFF.

This clonotype has at least ten counts. The chain combines TRBV7-9 with TRBJ1-1; D ambiguous. From germline, CDR1 is SEHNR and CDR2 FQNEAQ (reference sequence). This CDR3 region has 12 residues. Trimming left V 10 bases short and J 6 bases short, with 15 bases between. This CDR3 is CAIDDRVSEAFF. CDR3 coding DNA: TGTGCCATCGACGACCGGGTTTCTGAAGCTTTCTTT.

This clonotype was detected many times. The J gene is TRBJ1-2, the V gene TRBV18, with 9 bases identical to TRBD1. The CDR3 loop spans 14 amino acids. CDR1 KGHSH and CDR2 LQKENI come from the germline V gene. Trimming cost V 3 bases and J 6 bases; bases outside gene matches: 5. The CDR3 DNA follows: TGTGCCAGCTCACCGGGACAGGGTAGCAATGGCTACACCTTC. Its translation is CASSPGQGSNGYTF. Variable domain in full (rest from reference TRBV18 and TRBJ1-2): NAGVMQNPRHLVRRRGQEARLRCSPMKGHSHVYWYRQLPEEGLKFMVYLQKENIIDESGMPKERFSAEFPKEGPSILRIQQVVRGDSAAYFCASSPGQGSNGYTFGSGTRLTVV.